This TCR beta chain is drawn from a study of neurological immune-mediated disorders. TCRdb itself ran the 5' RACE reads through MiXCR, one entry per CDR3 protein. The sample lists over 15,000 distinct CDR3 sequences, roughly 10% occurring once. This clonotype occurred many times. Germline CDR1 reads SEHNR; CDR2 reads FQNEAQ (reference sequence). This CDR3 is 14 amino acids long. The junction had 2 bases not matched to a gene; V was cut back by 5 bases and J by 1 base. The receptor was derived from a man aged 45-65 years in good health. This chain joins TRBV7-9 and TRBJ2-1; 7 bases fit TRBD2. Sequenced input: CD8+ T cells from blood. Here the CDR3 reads CASSRAGSYNEQFF. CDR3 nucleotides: TGTGCCAGCAGCAGAGCGGGATCCTACAATGAGCAGTTCTTC.